Shown below are 13 T cell receptor beta chains from a single sample sequenced in a study of sequential checkpoint blockade in melanoma. The repertoire was sequenced with immunoSEQ multiplex PCR; TCRdb's copy has only in-frame clones and lacks some. The sample consists of 18,000 or so clones, 72% of them appearing once. The treatment denotes: randomized to nivolumab then ipilimumab (arm A) or the reverse (arm B). The input for sequencing was CD8+ T cells sorted from blood (inferred from file names), taken from a patient given nivolumab and ipilimumab in sequence. The receptors derive from a human donor with melanoma.

The CDR3, as DNA: TGTGCCAGTAGTATGGGGAGCTATAGCAATCAGCCCCAGCATTTT. It specifies CASSMGSYSNQPQHF. The chain is built from TRBV19 and TRBJ1-5; D is uncertain. Germline CDR1 reads LNHDA; CDR2 reads SQIVND (reference sequence). CDR3 length: 15 amino acids. V was trimmed by 3 bases and J by 0 bases, leaving 9 bases between them.

This clone came up a few times. This chain joins TRBV7-5 and TRBJ2-7; the table's TRBD2 call for D was not verified on the DNA. TRBV7-5 is labeled a pseudogene. This CDR3 spans 15 amino acids. The CDR3 region has the DNA TGTGCCAGCAGCTTGAGGACTCCCCGCTCCTACGAGCAGTACTTC. Protein sequence: CASSLRTPRSYEQYF.

This clone occurred a few times. The chain is built from TRBV5-5 and TRBJ1-5; TRBD1 matches at 7 bases. The length of the CDR3 is 15 residues. With V trimmed by 5 bases and J by 0 bases, 5 bases remained unmatched. Germline V gene lookup returns CDR1 SGHKS and CDR2 YYEKEE (reference sequence). In DNA form, the CDR3 reads TGTGCCAGCAGTCAGGGACAGAGTAGCAATCAGCCCCAGCATTTT. Amino acids: CASSQGQSSNQPQHF.

CDR3 amino acids: CASSLAGTEVEQYF. In DNA, the CDR3 is TGTGCCAGTAGCCTGGCCGGGACAGAAGTCGAGCAGTACTTC. This rearrangement joins TRBV19 to TRBJ2-7; 7 bases are a match to TRBD1. Germline V gene sequence: CDR1 LNHDA, CDR2 SQIVND (reference sequence). The CDR3 sequence is 14 residues long. Germline trimming cut 6 bases from V and 6 bases from J; bases unmatched to any gene: 11.

CDR3 protein: CASRDRGYYEQYF. The CDR3 nucleotides are TGTGCCAGCAGGGACAGGGGATACTACGAGCAGTACTTC. The rearrangement uses TRBV27 and TRBJ2-7, with 9 bases identical to TRBD1. Unmatched junction bases numbered 3, after V lost 6 bases and J lost 3 bases. This CDR3 is 13 amino acids long. Germline V gives CDR1 MNHEY, CDR2 SMNVEV (reference sequence).

V gene TRBV6-5 combines with J gene TRBJ2-7; D is ambiguous. This CDR3 is 15 amino acids long. The germline gives CDR1 MNHEY, CDR2 SVGAGI. V lost 0 bases to trimming and J lost 0 bases, with 9 bases between them. CDR3 region: CASSYSGQNSYEQYF. In nucleotides, the CDR3 is TGTGCCAGCAGTTACTCTGGCCAGAACTCCTACGAGCAGTACTTC.

V and J are TRBV4-1 and TRBJ1-1; the match to TRBD1 covers 7 bases. V lost 6 bases to trimming and J lost 5 bases; unmatched junction nucleotides: 12. This CDR3 has 15 amino acids. Germline CDR1 reads MGHRA; CDR2 reads YSYEKL. Here the CDR3 DNA reads TGCGCCAGCAGTCCCGGCCAGGCAGGGGGAACTGAAGCTTTCTTT. It is translated as CASSPGQAGGTEAFF.

The V and J genes are TRBV5-1 and TRBJ1-1, with unresolved D. Germline values: CDR1 SGHRS, CDR2 YFSETQ. This CDR3 is 15 amino acids long. The V end lost 0 bases, the J end lost 0 bases, and 9 bases lay between the germline ends. DNA of the CDR3: TGCGCCAGCAGCTTGGCGAGGGCCATGAACACTGAAGCTTTCTTT. As protein: CASSLARAMNTEAFF. Based on the CDR3 plus reference TRBV5-1 and TRBJ1-1, the full variable domain is KAGVTQTPRYLIKTRGQQVTLSCSPISGHRSVSWYQQTPGQGLQFLFEYFSETQRNKGNFPGRFSGRQFSNSRSEMNVSTLELGDSALYLCASSLARAMNTEAFFGQGTRLTVV.

The chain has TRBV4-3 and TRBJ1-2; the D gene is possibly TRBD1 (5 bases). Trimming took 2 bases from V and 7 from J, leaving 17 bases between them. Germline V gene data show CDR1 as LGHNA and CDR2 as YSLEER. The CDR3 runs to 15 residues. The DNA for the CDR3 is TGCGCCAGCAGCCAAACAACCGGGACTGTGAGTGGCTACACCTTC. Protein product: CASSQTTGTVSGYTF.

This clone has just a few counts. The chain couples TRBV5-8 to TRBJ2-7; 8 bases align to TRBD2. CDR1 SGHTS and CDR2 YDEGEE come from the germline V gene. This CDR3 comprises 14 residues. Unmatched junction bases numbered 6, after V lost 4 bases and J lost 3 bases. The CDR3 nucleotides read TGTGCCAGCAGCCCCGGACTAGCCTTCTACGAGCAGTACTTC. Its protein is CASSPGLAFYEQYF.

Only one count was recorded for this clone. The chain uses TRBV13 and TRBJ2-7, with D maybe TRBD2 (6 bases). The germline V gene encodes CDR1 PRHDT and CDR2 FYEKMQ (reference sequence). CDR3 size: 15 residues. Trimming took off 5 bases at V and 3 bases at J, with 17 bases between the two ends. Written as DNA, the CDR3 is TGTGCCAGCAGCGTAGACCCGGAGGGTGGCTACGAGCAGTACTTC. Its protein is CASSVDPEGGYEQYF. Combining the CDR3 with reference TRBV13 and TRBJ2-7 gives the whole variable domain AAGVIQSPRHLIKEKRETATLKCYPIPRHDTVYWYQQGPGQDPQFLISFYEKMQSDKGSIPDRFSAQQFSDYHSELNMSSLELGDSALYFCASSVDPEGGYEQYFGPGTRLTVT.

By share, this clone ranks as medium-sized. The V gene is TRBV6-5, the J gene TRBJ2-7, with D possibly being TRBD1 (5 bases). Germline V CDR1 and CDR2: MNHEY, SVGAGI. Trimming shortened V by 6 bases and J by 3 bases, and 12 bases separated the two germline ends. The CDR3 totals 13 residues. CDR3 protein: CASSPGFLYEQYF. CDR3 in DNA: TGTGCCAGCAGCCCAGGGTTTCTCTACGAGCAGTACTTC.

The rearrangement links TRBV10-2 to TRBJ2-3, with TRBD1 matching over 10 bases. Losses at the gene ends were 6 bases for V and 2 bases for J; bases not matched to a gene: 2. This CDR3 spans 14 amino acids. Germline CDR1 is WSHSY and CDR2 is SAAADI. This chain's CDR3 is CASRTGGYTDTQYF. DNA for the CDR3: TGCGCCAGCAGGACAGGGGGCTACACAGATACGCAGTATTTT.